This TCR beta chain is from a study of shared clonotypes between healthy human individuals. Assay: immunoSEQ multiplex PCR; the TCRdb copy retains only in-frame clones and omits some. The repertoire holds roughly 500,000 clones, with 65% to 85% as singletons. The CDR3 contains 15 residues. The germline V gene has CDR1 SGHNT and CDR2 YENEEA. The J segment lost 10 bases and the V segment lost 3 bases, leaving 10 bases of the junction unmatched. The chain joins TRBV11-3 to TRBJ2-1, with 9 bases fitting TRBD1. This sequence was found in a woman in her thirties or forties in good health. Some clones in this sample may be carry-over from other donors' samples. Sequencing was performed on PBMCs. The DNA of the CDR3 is TGTGCCAGCAGCTTGGGGACAGGGTGGGGAATAGAGCAGTTCTTC. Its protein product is CASSLGTGWGIEQFF. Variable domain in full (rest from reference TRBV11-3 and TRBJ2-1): EAGVVQSPRYKIIEKKQPVAFWCNPISGHNTLYWYLQNLGQGPELLIRYENEEAVDDSQLPKDRFSAERLKGVDSTLKIQPAELGDSAVYLCASSLGTGWGIEQFFGPGTRLTVL.